Shown below are 18 T cell receptor beta chains from a single sample sequenced in a study of cytomegalovirus exposure and HLA in healthy donors. The PCR used 60 Vbeta and 13 Jbeta primers. Sequencing used immunoSEQ multiplex PCR; TCRdb keeps in-frame clones, though not all of them. The sample holds 90,000 or so clones, about 74% seen once. Sequencing was done on a sample of PBMCs. The receptors derive from a woman in her forties or fifties in good health and CMV-seropositive.

The chain combines TRBV19 with TRBJ2-2; D is perhaps TRBD2 (6 bases). This CDR3 contains 17 residues. Germline V gene lookup returns CDR1 LNHDA and CDR2 SQIVND (reference sequence). Trimming stripped 0 bases from V and 7 bases from J, with 18 bases between. The CDR3 protein is CASSIDRGGGTGGELFF. The CDR3 nucleotides read TGTGCCAGTAGTATAGATCGGGGAGGAGGGACCGGCGGGGAGCTGTTTTTT.

The J gene is TRBJ2-4, the V gene TRBV6-6; D is possibly TRBD2 (7 bases). This CDR3 spans 14 amino acids. Germline values: CDR1 MNHNY, CDR2 SVGAGI (reference sequence). Trimming took off 2 bases at V and 7 bases at J, with 12 bases between the two ends. CDR3 residues: CASSYGGGANIQYF. In nucleotides, the CDR3 is TGTGCCAGCAGTTACGGGGGGGGCGCGAACATTCAGTACTTC.

The chain couples TRBV9 to TRBJ2-1, with 7 positions matching TRBD1. The CDR3 has 13 residues. Germline-derived CDR1 and CDR2 are SGDLS and YYNGEE. Trimming removed 3 bases from V and 10 bases from J; junction bases left unmatched: 7. DNA of the CDR3: TGTGCCAGCAGCGCAGGGGGATTTGACGAGCAGTTCTTC. Protein: CASSAGGFDEQFF.

This clone came up once. V usage is TRBV4-2 and J usage is TRBJ1-5, with TRBD1 matching 8 bases. Germline V gene sequence: CDR1 LGHNA, CDR2 YNFKEQ. The CDR3 has 14 amino acids. V was pared by 5 bases and J by 7 bases, with 7 bases of the junction left unmatched. The CDR3 here is CASSSYRGGQPQHF. The CDR3, as DNA: TGTGCCAGCAGCTCTTACAGGGGGGGCCAGCCCCAGCATTTT.

This clone was detected only once. The V gene is TRBV11-3, the J gene TRBJ2-1; possibly TRBD2 for D (5 bases). Per germline, CDR1 SGHNT and CDR2 YENEEA. The CDR3 is 13 amino acids. Deletions cut 5 bases from V and 5 bases from J, with 10 bases between. The CDR3 bases are TGTGCCAGCAGCGCGGGTCGCCACAATGAGCAGTTCTTC. Residues: CASSAGRHNEQFF.

The table lists this clone with a few counts. The chain links TRBV7-8 to TRBJ1-2; D is uncertain. V was shortened by 4 bases and J by 7 bases, with 16 bases between the two germline ends. CDR1 is SGHVS and CDR2 is FQNEAQ in the germline V gene. The CDR3 sequence is 14 residues long. CDR3 DNA sequence: TGTGCCAGCAGCTCTCGGGGAGCCGTAAGTGGCTACACCTTC. It is translated as CASSSRGAVSGYTF.

This clone was seen only a few times. The chain combines TRBV6-5 with TRBJ2-7, with 8 bases lining up with TRBD2. This CDR3 has 15 amino acids. CDR1 MNHEY and CDR2 SVGAGI come from the germline V gene. V gave up 4 bases and J gave up 4 bases; unmatched junction bases: 9. In DNA, the CDR3 is TGTGCCAGCAGTTTCAAGGCGAGCGGGAGATACGAGCAGTACTTC. Its protein product is CASSFKASGRYEQYF.

J is TRBJ1-3 and V is TRBV5-4, with TRBD1 as a possible D gene (5 bases). The V end was cut by 0 bases, the J end by 1 base, with 8 bases between. In germline, CDR1 is SGHNT, CDR2 YYREEE (reference sequence). The CDR3 runs to 15 residues. The CDR3 spells CASSLDQGSGNTIYF. DNA for the CDR3: TGTGCCAGCAGCTTGGACCAGGGATCTGGAAACACCATATATTTT.

The chain couples TRBV5-1 to TRBJ1-2, with D possibly being TRBD1 (6 bases). Trimming pared 2 bases from V and 4 bases from J, leaving 12 bases between. The CDR3 totals 14 residues. Germline assignment: CDR1 SGHRS and CDR2 YFSETQ. This chain's CDR3 is CASSFEGGVYGYTF. For the CDR3, the DNA is TGCGCCAGCAGCTTCGAGGGGGGGGTCTATGGCTACACCTTC.

The chain carries TRBV9 and TRBJ2-1; 7 nucleotides match TRBD1. CDR3 length: 16 amino acids. Trimming removed 0 bases from V and 6 bases from J; junction bases left unmatched: 9. Germline V gene data show CDR1 as SGDLS and CDR2 as YYNGEE. CDR3 region: CASSVEGGVLSNEQFF. The CDR3 nucleotides read TGTGCCAGCAGCGTAGAAGGGGGCGTCCTTAGCAATGAGCAGTTCTTC.

The chain links TRBV18 to TRBJ2-2, with D possibly TRBD2 on 5 matching bases. Trimming left V 3 bases short and J 8 bases short, with 13 bases between. CDR1 KGHSH and CDR2 LQKENI come from the germline V gene. This CDR3 region has 14 residues. The CDR3 region is CASSPPGILGELFF. Here the CDR3 DNA reads TGTGCCAGCTCACCCCCCGGGATCCTGGGGGAGCTGTTTTTT.

This clone came up a few times. The CDR3 reads CASSSTGGSDEKLFF. The CDR3 bases are TGCGCCAGCAGCTCAACAGGGGGCAGTGACGAAAAACTGTTTTTT. The chain has TRBV5-1 and TRBJ1-4; 9 bases are shared with TRBD1. This CDR3 region has 15 residues. CDR1 SGHRS and CDR2 YFSETQ come from the germline V gene. The J segment lost 8 bases and the V segment lost 3 bases, leaving 8 bases of the junction unmatched.

The chain recombines TRBV10-3 with TRBJ2-1, with a tentative D call TRBD1 (6 bases). CDR1 ENHRY and CDR2 SYGVKD come from the germline V gene. V gave up 3 bases and J gave up 2 bases, with 14 bases separating them. The CDR3 length is 16 residues. CDR3 residues: CAISESQGKTYNEQFF. The CDR3 DNA is TGTGCCATCAGTGAAAGTCAGGGGAAGACCTACAATGAGCAGTTCTTC.

V usage is TRBV9 and J usage is TRBJ1-2, with 7 bases that match TRBD1. Losses at the gene ends were 2 bases for V and 3 bases for J; bases not matched to a gene: 4. This CDR3 region has 14 residues. The germline CDR1 and CDR2 sequences are SGDLS and YYNGEE. The CDR3: CASSVGGGDYGYTF. The CDR3 DNA follows: TGTGCCAGCAGCGTTGGAGGGGGCGACTATGGCTACACCTTC.

V gene TRBV7-6 combines with J gene TRBJ1-4; D call uncertain. This CDR3 is 14 amino acids long. CDR1 SGHVS and CDR2 FNYEAQ come from the germline V gene. Trimming left V 3 bases short and J 5 bases short, with 10 bases between. The CDR3 region has the DNA TGTGCCAGCAGCTTGGGATCGGGGAATGAAAAACTGTTTTTT. The encoded protein is CASSLGSGNEKLFF.

As for this clone: The same CDR3 can be traced to other DNA sequences in this sample. This chain joins TRBV29-1 and TRBJ1-2; 10 bases match TRBD1. J lost 11 bases, V lost 7 bases, and 7 bases had no gene match. This CDR3 is built from 11 residues. CDR1 and CDR2 (germline): SQVTM, ANQGSEA. DNA for the CDR3: TGCAGCGCTAGGACAGGGGGGGGTTACACCTTC. Amino acids: CSARTGGGYTF.

V usage is TRBV12-2 and J usage is TRBJ2-7; TRBD2 is the table's D call and was not checked against the DNA. TRBV12-2 is deemed a pseudogene. The CDR3 is made up of 18 amino acids. CDR3 sequence reads: CASRLGPAGCPSSYEQYF. Written as DNA, the CDR3 is TGTGCAAGTCGCTTAGGCCCCGCGGGATGCCCCAGCTCCTACGAGCAGTACTTC.

V usage is TRBV5-1 and J usage is TRBJ2-2, with D perhaps TRBD2 (5 bases). Trimming pared 0 bases from V and 6 bases from J, leaving 6 bases between. Germline CDR1 SGHRS, CDR2 YFSETQ. The CDR3 runs to 13 residues. This CDR3 reads CASSLGGAGELFF. The CDR3 DNA follows: TGCGCCAGCAGCTTGGGGGGAGCCGGGGAGCTGTTTTTT.